These 32 T cell receptor beta chains were all obtained from the same sample, sequenced in a study of blood T cell repertoires in COVID-19. Only in-frame clones appear in the TCRdb table, and some are missing; sequencing was by immunoSEQ multiplex PCR. This table has roughly 68,000 clones, approximately 80% appearing once. Sequencing used peripheral blood. The receptors were gathered from a man in his sixties with COVID-19, enrolled during active disease.

The rearrangement joins TRBV7-9 to TRBJ1-3, with a weak D call TRBD1 (6 bases). The CDR3 loop spans 15 amino acids. Germline V gives CDR1 SEHNR, CDR2 FQNEAQ (reference sequence). V shed 5 bases and J shed 2 bases, with 13 bases lying between them. CDR3 loop: CASSQIQGAGNTIYF. The CDR3 region has the DNA TGTGCCAGCAGCCAAATACAGGGAGCTGGAAACACCATATATTTT.

V gene TRBV4-2 combines with J gene TRBJ2-7; 11 positions agree with TRBD2. Trimming removed 2 bases from V and 1 base from J; junction bases left unmatched: 4. The germline V gene has CDR1 LGHNA and CDR2 YNFKEQ. The CDR3 runs to 16 residues. CDR3 loop: CASSQTSGGASYEQYF. In nucleotides, the CDR3 is TGTGCCAGCAGCCAAACTAGCGGGGGAGCGTCCTACGAGCAGTACTTC.

The chain links TRBV6-6 to TRBJ2-2, with a weak D call TRBD2 (6 bases). Germline V gene sequence: CDR1 MNHNY, CDR2 SVGAGI (reference sequence). V was trimmed by 5 bases and J by 6 bases, leaving 10 bases between them. The CDR3 is 13 amino acids. The CDR3 DNA is TGTGCCAGCAGTGGCGGGACCCCCGGGGAGCTGTTTTTT. Residues: CASSGGTPGELFF.

The chain recombines TRBV18 with TRBJ2-2; the match to TRBD2 covers 10 bases. This CDR3 region has 16 residues. Germline-derived CDR1 and CDR2 are KGHSH and LQKENI. V lost 2 bases, J lost 4 bases, and 4 bases stayed unmatched. DNA for the CDR3: TGTGCCAGCTCACCAGGTACTAGCGGGGCCACCGGGGAGCTGTTTTTT. It specifies CASSPGTSGATGELFF.

The chain carries TRBV7-9 and TRBJ2-3; D uncertain. The CDR3 has 16 amino acids. V was shortened by 5 bases and J by 2 bases, with 17 bases between the two germline ends. CDR1 and CDR2 (germline): SEHNR, FQNEAQ (reference sequence). CDR3 bases: TGTGCCAGCAGCCTCCACCGCGGTCTTCACACAGATACGCAGTATTTT. It specifies CASSLHRGLHTDTQYF. Full variable domain (outside the CDR3, taken from reference TRBV7-9 and TRBJ2-3): DTGVSQNPRHKITKRGQNVTFRCDPISEHNRLYWYRQTLGQGPEFLTYFQNEAQLEKSRLLSDRFSAERPKGSFSTLEIQRTEQGDSAMYLCASSLHRGLHTDTQYFGPGTRLTVL.

V usage is TRBV5-5 and J usage is TRBJ2-7, with D possibly matching TRBD1 (5 bases). V lost 0 bases to trimming and J lost 6 bases, with 7 bases between them. Germline values: CDR1 SGHKS, CDR2 YYEKEE (reference sequence). The CDR3 loop spans 12 amino acids. CDR3 sequence (DNA): TGTGCCAGCAGCTTGGTTAGGGGCGAGCAGTACTTC. This encodes CASSLVRGEQYF.

The chain employs TRBV5-1 and TRBJ2-2; 15 bases are shared with TRBD2. V shed 3 bases and J 4 bases; nucleotides not matched to a gene: 10. The CDR3 spans 19 residues. From germline, CDR1 is SGHRS and CDR2 YFSETQ. The CDR3 coding sequence is TGCGCCAGCAGCTCCCGGACTAGCGGGGGGGCCCGGGGCACCGGGGAGCTGTTTTTT. It is translated as CASSSRTSGGARGTGELFF.

The V gene is TRBV11-1, the J gene TRBJ2-5, with a tentative D call TRBD2 (5 bases). Between the trimmed V and J ends, which lost 5 bases and 5 bases, there was a span of 15 bases. Per germline, CDR1 SGHAT and CDR2 FQDESV (reference sequence). The CDR3 is made up of 14 amino acids. The CDR3 region has the DNA TGTGCCAGCAGCGCGGACTGGGTGCTGGAGACCCAGTACTTC. Its translation: CASSADWVLETQYF.

The CDR3 DNA reads TGCGCCAGCAGCTCCCTGGACACAGACAATGAGCAGTTCTTC. Residues: CASSSLDTDNEQFF. V is TRBV5-1 and J is TRBJ2-1; D possibly corresponds to TRBD1 (5 bases). V lost 3 bases, J lost 5 bases, and 12 bases lay in between. There are 14 residues in the CDR3. Germline values: CDR1 SGHRS, CDR2 YFSETQ.

This chain links TRBV24-1 with TRBJ1-2, with 8 bases identical to TRBD1. Trimming cost V 2 bases and J 6 bases; bases outside gene matches: 1. Germline V lookup: CDR1 KGHDR, CDR2 SFDVKD. CDR3 length: 13 amino acids. CDR3 bases: TGTGCCACCAGTGATTGGACAGGGAATGGCTACACCTTC. Amino acid sequence: CATSDWTGNGYTF.

The rearrangement links TRBV5-1 to TRBJ1-1; 9 bases align to TRBD1. Germline V gene data show CDR1 as SGHRS and CDR2 as YFSETQ. The CDR3 has 15 residues. With 1 base clipped from V and 1 base from J, the junction kept 2 bases outside the gene matches. Written as DNA, the CDR3 is TGCGCCAGCAGCTTGACAGGGGGCTCGAACACTGAAGCTTTCTTT. Translating gives CASSLTGGSNTEAFF.

This chain joins TRBV29-1 and TRBJ1-4; a possible D gene is TRBD1 (6 bases). V lost 6 bases and J 5 bases, leaving 13 bases between the germline ends. The CDR3 spans 13 residues. Germline CDR1 is SQVTM and CDR2 is ANQGSEA. The CDR3 region has the DNA TGCAGCGTAGCCAGGGGATTAAATGAAAAACTGTTTTTT. It translates to CSVARGLNEKLFF.

The chain has TRBV19 and TRBJ2-7; a weak D match, TRBD1 (6 bases). V was pared by 3 bases and J by 3 bases, with 12 bases between. The V gene's germline CDR1 is LNHDA and CDR2 SQIVND (reference sequence). The CDR3 sequence is 14 residues long. CDR3 sequence (DNA): TGTGCCAGTAGTATCTCGCCAGGGGACTACGAGCAGTACTTC. It yields the protein CASSISPGDYEQYF.

This clone was observed a few times. The chain links TRBV27 to TRBJ2-7; D perhaps matches TRBD1 (6 bases). CDR1 and CDR2 (germline): MNHEY, SMNVEV (reference sequence). Trimming took off 6 bases at V and 5 bases at J, with 14 bases between the two ends. This CDR3 has 13 residues. The CDR3 nucleotides are TGTGCCAGCAGACCAACAGGGCCCAACGAGCAGTACTTC. This sequence encodes CASRPTGPNEQYF.

The chain carries TRBV5-1 and TRBJ1-1; maybe TRBD1 (6 bases). Per germline, CDR1 SGHRS and CDR2 YFSETQ. This CDR3 comprises 16 residues. V lost 4 bases, J lost 4 bases, and 20 bases lay in between. The CDR3 DNA reads TGCGCCAGCAGCGTCGATTCACAGGGTAGGGTCACTGAAGCTTTCTTT. Its protein product is CASSVDSQGRVTEAFF.

The chain combines TRBV5-1 with TRBJ1-6; D not resolved. The CDR3 length is 13 residues. Between the trimmed V and J ends, which lost 4 bases and 8 bases, there was a span of 10 bases. CDR1 is SGHRS, CDR2 YFSETQ, per germline. CDR3 sequence: CASSRGVDSPLHF. The CDR3, as DNA: TGCGCCAGCAGCCGGGGAGTGGATTCACCCCTCCACTTT.

The chain carries TRBV5-5 and TRBJ1-2; D is unclear. V was shortened by 4 bases and J by 5 bases, with 18 bases between the two germline ends. The CDR3 contains 15 residues. In germline, CDR1 is SGHKS, CDR2 YYEKEE (reference sequence). In nucleotides, the CDR3 is TGTGCCAGCAGCCCTGGTGGCGGTTCCTCTTATGGCTACACCTTC. Encoded protein: CASSPGGGSSYGYTF.

Regarding this clone: Distinct nucleotide sequences in the sample also encode this CDR3. V and J are TRBV3-1 (or the pseudogene TRBV3-2) and TRBJ1-2; 10 bases line up with TRBD1. CDR1 LGHDT and CDR2 YNNKEL come from the germline V gene (reference sequence). V was pared by 3 bases and J by 6 bases, with 1 base of the junction left unmatched. The CDR3 has 13 amino acids. This CDR3 reads CASSHGTGDGYTF. DNA for the CDR3: TGTGCCAGCAGCCATGGGACAGGGGATGGCTACACCTTC.

The chain carries TRBV7-2 and TRBJ1-5, with 8 bases aligning to TRBD1. CDR1 is SGHTA and CDR2 is FQGNSA in the germline V gene. The junction had 8 bases not matched to a gene; V was cut back by 5 bases and J by 5 bases. This CDR3 spans 15 amino acids. CDR3 residues: CASSRTGWGDQPQHF. DNA of the CDR3: TGTGCCAGCAGCAGGACAGGGTGGGGGGATCAGCCCCAGCATTTT.

V and J are TRBV7-2 and TRBJ2-7; the match to TRBD1 covers 7 bases. Germline assignment: CDR1 SGHTA and CDR2 FQGNSA. V dropped 5 bases and J dropped 1; count of bases not matched to a gene: 2. The CDR3 runs 13 residues. The CDR3: CASSRQGSYEQYF. CDR3 DNA: TGTGCCAGCAGCAGACAGGGATCCTACGAGCAGTACTTC.

CDR3 nucleotide sequence: TGCGCCAGCAGCTTGGACTTTTACGAGCAGTACTTC. Translating it yields CASSLDFYEQYF. This chain uses TRBV5-1 with TRBJ2-7; no clear D gene. This CDR3 has 12 amino acids. V lost 0 bases, J lost 4 bases, and 5 bases lay in between. Germline values: CDR1 SGHRS, CDR2 YFSETQ.

This clone was seen only once. The chain combines TRBV7-2 with TRBJ2-7; tentatively, D is TRBD1 (6 bases). Germline V gene lookup returns CDR1 SGHTA and CDR2 FQGNSA. The CDR3 contains 13 residues. V shed 6 bases and J shed 3 bases, with 12 bases lying between them. The CDR3 DNA reads as TGTGCCAGCAGTGAGGACAGAGGCTACGAGCAGTACTTC. Translation gives CASSEDRGYEQYF.

The rearrangement links TRBV5-4 to TRBJ2-5; D is unresolved. Germline V gives CDR1 SGHNT, CDR2 YYREEE (reference sequence). V shed 0 bases and J shed 2 bases, with 11 bases lying between them. The CDR3 totals 15 residues. CDR3 nucleotides: TGTGCCAGCAGCTTGGCCACAACTATTCAAGAGACCCAGTACTTC. Translation: CASSLATTIQETQYF.

The chain joins TRBV11-3 to TRBJ1-1; 7 bases agree with TRBD1. After removal of 5 bases from V and 0 bases from J, the junction contained 9 bases not matched to a gene. The length of the CDR3 is 16 residues. Germline values: CDR1 SGHNT, CDR2 YENEEA. The DNA for the CDR3 is TGTGCCAGCAGCGTGGAGCAGGGGGTCATGAACACTGAAGCTTTCTTT. This encodes CASSVEQGVMNTEAFF. Together with reference TRBV11-3 and TRBJ1-1, the CDR3 gives the full variable domain: EAGVVQSPRYKIIEKKQPVAFWCNPISGHNTLYWYLQNLGQGPELLIRYENEEAVDDSQLPKDRFSAERLKGVDSTLKIQPAELGDSAVYLCASSVEQGVMNTEAFFGQGTRLTVV.

This clone was seen a few times. The chain combines TRBV28 with TRBJ1-6; 8 bases align to TRBD1. This CDR3 contains 12 residues. The V segment lost 10 bases and the J segment 9 bases; nucleotides outside the gene matches: 5. Germline V gene data show CDR1 as MDHEN and CDR2 as SYDVKM. DNA of the CDR3: TGTGCCACACAGGGGGAAGTTTCACCCCTCCACTTT. Translated, it gives CATQGEVSPLHF.

V is TRBV6-5 and J is TRBJ2-3, with TRBD2 matching over 11 bases. Germline loops: CDR1 MNHEY, CDR2 SVGAGI. The V and J ends lost 6 bases and 3 bases, in that order; junction bases with no gene match: 2. This CDR3 is built from 14 residues. The CDR3 bases are TGTGCCAGCAGCGGACTAGCGGGTACAGATACGCAGTATTTT. Its protein is CASSGLAGTDTQYF.

This chain connects TRBV5-1 to TRBJ2-5, with D tentatively TRBD2 (6 bases). Trimming removed 4 bases at V and 4 bases at J, with 14 bases between. Germline lookup yields CDR1 SGHRS and CDR2 YFSETQ. The CDR3 runs to 14 residues. The CDR3 bases are TGCGCCAGCAGCCTTGGGGGGACCGTAGAGACCCAGTACTTC. The encoded protein is CASSLGGTVETQYF.

J is TRBJ2-5 and V is TRBV7-2; D may be TRBD1 (5 bases). With 1 base removed from V and 6 bases from J, the gap between germline ends came to 9 bases. This CDR3 has 13 residues. Per germline, CDR1 SGHTA and CDR2 FQGNSA. CDR3 sequence reads: CASSLESGKTQYF. The CDR3 DNA follows: TGTGCCAGCAGCTTAGAGTCAGGGAAGACCCAGTACTTC.

This clone was picked up a small number of times. This rearrangement joins TRBV19 to TRBJ1-5; D is unclear. This CDR3 comprises 12 residues. The V end was cut by 1 base, the J end by 9 bases, with 7 bases between. The germline V gene encodes CDR1 LNHDA and CDR2 SQIVND (reference sequence). DNA of the CDR3: TGTGCCAGTAGTATAGTTCGCGGGCCCCAGCATTTT. Protein sequence: CASSIVRGPQHF. Drawing the rest from reference TRBV19 and TRBJ1-5, the complete variable domain is DGGITQSPKYLFRKEGQNVTLSCEQNLNHDAMYWYRQDPGQGLRLIYYSQIVNDFQKGDIAEGYSVSREKKESFPLTVTSAQKNPTAFYLCASSIVRGPQHFGDGTRLSIL.

The chain carries TRBV12-2 and TRBJ2-7; TRBD2, the table's D call, was not compared with the DNA. TRBV12-2 is a pseudogene locus. This CDR3 spans 14 amino acids. CDR3 DNA: TGTGCAAGTCGCTCCTCTAGAGAGTCCTACGAGCAGTACTTC. As protein: CASRSSRESYEQYF.

J is TRBJ1-1 and V is TRBV6-6, with unresolved D. The CDR3 covers 15 residues. Trimming cost V 0 bases and J 1 base, with 9 bases left between them. The germline gives CDR1 MNHNY, CDR2 SVGAGI (reference sequence). The CDR3 loop reads CASSYSTRRNTEAFF. The CDR3 DNA reads as TGTGCCAGCAGTTACTCGACTCGGAGGAACACTGAAGCTTTCTTT.

The V gene is TRBV2, the J gene TRBJ2-3; D might be TRBD2 (6 bases). From germline, CDR1 is SNHLY and CDR2 FYNNEI. The CDR3 runs to 15 residues. The V gene lost 0 bases and the J gene lost 0 bases, with 7 bases spanning the gap. The CDR3 sequence is CASSEAGSSTDTQYF. As DNA, the CDR3 is TGTGCCAGCAGTGAAGCCGGGAGTAGCACAGATACGCAGTATTTT.